This TCR beta chain comes out of a study of shared T cell receptors in the human thymus. Clones were read by immunoSEQ multiplex PCR, and TCRdb kept only the in-frame ones, dropping some. The table records roughly 560,000 clones, 75% to 80% of them present only once. The CDR3 consists of 14 residues. Germline lookup yields CDR1 SGHTS and CDR2 YDEGEE. The V and J ends lost 6 bases and 2 bases respectively, with 15 bases between them. The same sample was also used in a study of human thymus T cells. That work adds: Corrective surgery for congenital heart defects was being performed on the healthy Finnish infants who served as donors. The study used thymus tissue resected during corrective heart surgery. Blood and thymic repertoires both appeared biased in V and J gene usage.

The TCR comes from a boy under two years old with a congenital heart defect. Sequenced material: thymocytes. The rearrangement joins TRBV5-8 to TRBJ2-7, with D perhaps matching TRBD1 (6 bases). CDR3 sequence reads: CASTGRQGPYEQYF. The CDR3, as DNA: TGTGCCAGCACGGGTCGGCAGGGGCCCTACGAGCAGTACTTC.